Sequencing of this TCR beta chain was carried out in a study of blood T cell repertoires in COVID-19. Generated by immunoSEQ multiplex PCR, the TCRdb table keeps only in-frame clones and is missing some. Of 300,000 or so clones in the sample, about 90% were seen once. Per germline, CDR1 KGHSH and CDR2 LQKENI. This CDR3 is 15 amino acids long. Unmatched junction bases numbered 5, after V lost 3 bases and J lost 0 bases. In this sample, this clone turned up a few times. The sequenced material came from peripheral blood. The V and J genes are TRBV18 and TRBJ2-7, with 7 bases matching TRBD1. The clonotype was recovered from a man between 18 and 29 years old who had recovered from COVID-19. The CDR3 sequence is CASSPQRDSSYEQYF. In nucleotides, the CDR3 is TGTGCCAGCTCACCCCAAAGGGACAGCTCCTACGAGCAGTACTTC.